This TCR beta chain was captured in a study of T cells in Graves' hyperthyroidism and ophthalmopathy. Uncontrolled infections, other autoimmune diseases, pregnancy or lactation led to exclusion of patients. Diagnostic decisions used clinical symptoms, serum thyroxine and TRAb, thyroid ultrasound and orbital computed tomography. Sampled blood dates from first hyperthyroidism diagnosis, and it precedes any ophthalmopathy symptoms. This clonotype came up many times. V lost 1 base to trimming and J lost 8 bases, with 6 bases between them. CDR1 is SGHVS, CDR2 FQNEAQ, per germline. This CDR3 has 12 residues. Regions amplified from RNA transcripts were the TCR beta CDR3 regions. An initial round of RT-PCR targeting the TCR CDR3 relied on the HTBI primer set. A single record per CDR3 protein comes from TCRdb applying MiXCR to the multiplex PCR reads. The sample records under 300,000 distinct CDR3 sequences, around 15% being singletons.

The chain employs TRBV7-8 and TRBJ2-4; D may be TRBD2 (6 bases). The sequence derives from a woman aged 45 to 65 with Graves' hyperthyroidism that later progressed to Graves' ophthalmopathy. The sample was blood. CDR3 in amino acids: CASSLGGDIQYF. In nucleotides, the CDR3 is TGTGCCAGCAGCTTAGGGGGGGACATTCAGTACTTC.